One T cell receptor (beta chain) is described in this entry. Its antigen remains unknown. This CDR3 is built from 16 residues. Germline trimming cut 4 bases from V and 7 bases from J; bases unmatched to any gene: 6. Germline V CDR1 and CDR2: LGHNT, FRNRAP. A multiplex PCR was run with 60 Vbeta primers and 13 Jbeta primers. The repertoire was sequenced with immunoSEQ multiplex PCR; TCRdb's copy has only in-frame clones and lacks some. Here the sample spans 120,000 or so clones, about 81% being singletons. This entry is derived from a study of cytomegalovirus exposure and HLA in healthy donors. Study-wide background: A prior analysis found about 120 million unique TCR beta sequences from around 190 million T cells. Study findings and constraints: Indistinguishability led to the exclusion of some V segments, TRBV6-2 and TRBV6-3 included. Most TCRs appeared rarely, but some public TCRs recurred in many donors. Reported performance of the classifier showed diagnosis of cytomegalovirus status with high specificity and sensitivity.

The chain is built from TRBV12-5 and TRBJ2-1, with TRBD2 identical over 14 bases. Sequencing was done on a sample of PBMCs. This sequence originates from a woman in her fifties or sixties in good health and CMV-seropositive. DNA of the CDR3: TGTGCTAGTGGTTCAGGGACTAGCGGGGGAAGGAATGAGCAGTTCTTC. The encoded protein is CASGSGTSGGRNEQFF.